Below are 2 T cell receptor beta chains sequenced from a single sample in a study of blood T cell repertoires in COVID-19. The table came from immunoSEQ multiplex PCR; TCRdb's copy has only in-frame clones and leaves some out. Here the sample spans about 140,000 clones, roughly 80% being singletons. Sequenced material: peripheral blood. Receptors originate from a woman at least 80 years old with acute or convalescent COVID-19.

J is TRBJ2-4 and V is TRBV2; TRBD1 matches at 9 bases. The CDR3 extends over 14 amino acids. The germline V gene has CDR1 SNHLY and CDR2 FYNNEI. J gave up 7 bases and V 9 bases, and 10 bases lay outside the gene matches. CDR3 protein: CASLAGTGLNIQYF. The CDR3 coding sequence is TGTGCCAGTCTAGCCGGGACAGGGTTGAACATTCAGTACTTC.

The chain is built from TRBV30 and TRBJ2-1; tentative D call: TRBD2 (5 bases). Germline V lookup: CDR1 GTSNPN, CDR2 SVGIG (reference sequence). This CDR3 is 13 amino acids long. The V end was cut by 1 base, the J end by 7 bases, with 11 bases between. This CDR3 is CAWSGGLINEQFF. Here the CDR3 DNA reads TGTGCCTGGAGTGGCGGACTGATTAATGAGCAGTTCTTC.